This paragraph reports one T cell receptor beta chain. What it binds is unknown. The source of the sample is a study of blood T cells in healthy people across ages. Whole-study findings and limits: It was held that the diversity estimates obtained from one million T cells were underestimates. Both naive CD4+ cell counts and diversity were greater in long-lived donors than in aged donors.

The CDR3 runs to 15 residues. From germline, CDR1 is SGDLS and CDR2 YYNGEE. The ends were cut back, 4 bases at V and 2 bases at J, with 13 bases in the middle. The sample, about 10 milliliters of peripheral blood, was drawn from each donor. Samples each yielded at least 5 micrograms of total RNA. Primers used in a second PCR of about 7 to 12 cycles were a sample-barcoded 5' primer and a J-beta primer mix. MiXCR was run by TCRdb on the 5' RACE reads, yielding one entry per CDR3 protein. The data show roughly 1.9 million distinct CDR3 sequences, roughly 43% seen once. Sequenced sample: blood. The TCR comes from a human donor in good health. This sequence joins TRBV9 and TRBJ1-5; no definite D call. The CDR3 coding sequence is TGTGCCAGCAGCTCCTACGGGGAAGGCAATCAGCCCCAGCATTTT. Encoded protein: CASSSYGEGNQPQHF.